The 25 T cell receptor beta chains in this list originate from one sample, sequenced in a study of cytomegalovirus exposure and HLA in healthy donors. PCR used 60 Vbeta primers and 13 Jbeta primers. Data came from immunoSEQ multiplex PCR; TCRdb stores just in-frame clones and leaves some out. The sample has 70,000 to 95,000 clones, about 78% seen once. Specimen: PBMCs. The receptors originated from a middle-aged man in good health and CMV-seronegative.

CDR3 loop: CASSHTGLAGEQYF. The CDR3 DNA reads as TGTGCCAGCAGCCATACGGGACTAGCGGGAGAGCAGTACTTC. V gene TRBV4-2 combines with J gene TRBJ2-7, with 13 nucleotides matching TRBD2. Germline V lookup: CDR1 LGHNA, CDR2 YNFKEQ. The ends lost 3 bases at V and 7 bases at J; junction bases unmatched: 3. The CDR3 contains 14 residues.

The chain recombines TRBV28 with TRBJ2-3; possible D gene TRBD2, 6 bases. CDR3 length: 12 amino acids. The V end lost 3 bases, the J end lost 8 bases, and 9 bases lay between the germline ends. Germline-derived CDR1 and CDR2 are MDHEN and SYDVKM. Here the CDR3 DNA reads TGTGCCAGCAGTTTTCTGGGGGGTACGCAGTATTTT. Translating gives CASSFLGGTQYF.

The J gene is TRBJ1-3, the V gene TRBV6-5; 9 bases line up with TRBD1. The CDR3 sequence is 15 residues long. The germline gives CDR1 MNHEY, CDR2 SVGAGI. V lost 4 bases, J lost 8 bases, and 9 bases stayed unmatched. For the CDR3, the DNA is TGTGCCAGCAGTTCGACCGGGACAGGGAGGGACACCATATATTTT. This encodes CASSSTGTGRDTIYF.

The CDR3 region has the DNA TGTGTATCAGGGGGCCTCCCTTCCCTGTATGGCTACACCTTC. This translates into CVSGGLPSLYGYTF. The chain links TRBV28 to TRBJ1-2; 8 bases align to TRBD1. Germline lookup yields CDR1 MDHEN and CDR2 SYDVKM. CDR3 length equals 14 residues.

This clone was seen only a few times. J is TRBJ2-7 and V is TRBV10-2; D is ambiguous. Trimming removed 6 bases at V and 2 bases at J, with 8 bases between. Germline V lookup: CDR1 WSHSY, CDR2 SAAADI. The CDR3 consists of 12 residues. The CDR3 nucleotides are TGCGCCAGCAGCCCAGAAACCTACGAGCAGTACTTC. Encoded protein: CASSPETYEQYF.

This sequence joins TRBV7-2 and TRBJ1-1; 7 bases match TRBD1. The length of the CDR3 is 14 residues. Germline V gene sequence: CDR1 SGHTA, CDR2 FQGNSA. V was clipped by 3 bases and J by 4 bases; unmatched bases: 5. The CDR3 DNA follows: TGTGCCAGCAGCTTGATGAGACAGGGCACTGAAGCTTTCTTT. This translates into CASSLMRQGTEAFF.

The sample holds a few counts of this clone. The chain couples TRBV7-2 to TRBJ1-2; D unclear. V was trimmed by 5 bases and J by 4 bases, leaving 11 bases between them. Germline CDR1 and CDR2: SGHTA and FQGNSA. The CDR3 extends over 13 amino acids. The CDR3 bases are TGTGCCAGCAGCGCCCGGGTTTCCTATGGCTACACCTTC. Translated, it gives CASSARVSYGYTF.

In DNA form, the CDR3 reads TGTGCCAGCAGTGAGGGCTTCGGGACAGAGAACAATCAGCCCCAGCATTTT. Its translation is CASSEGFGTENNQPQHF. This chain uses TRBV25-1 with TRBJ1-5; TRBD1 agrees at 7 bases. Trimming removed 3 bases from V and 3 bases from J; junction bases left unmatched: 11. This CDR3 is built from 17 residues. The germline gives CDR1 MGHDK, CDR2 SYGVNS.

The chain has TRBV5-1 and TRBJ2-1, with D possibly TRBD2 on 5 matching bases. Germline CDR1 SGHRS, CDR2 YFSETQ. This CDR3 is 15 amino acids long. Trimming cost V 1 base and J 4 bases, with 12 bases left between them. The CDR3 protein is CASSLIMGDYNEQFF. CDR3 coding DNA: TGCGCCAGCAGCTTGATAATGGGAGATTACAATGAGCAGTTCTTC.

As to this clone: The junction departs from germline at one end; a sequencing error may be responsible. This chain connects TRBV28 to TRBJ2-4, with TRBD1 matching 10 bases. From germline, CDR1 is MDHEN and CDR2 SYDVKM. The CDR3 is 16 amino acids. In nucleotides, the CDR3 is TGTGCCAGCAGTCCCCGGACAGGGGGAGCCAAAAACAGTCAGTACTTC. This encodes CASSPRTGGAKNSQYF.

The rearrangement joins TRBV27 to TRBJ2-7; 9 bases are a match to TRBD1. The CDR3 length is 15 residues. Germline loops: CDR1 MNHEY, CDR2 SMNVEV (reference sequence). The V segment lost 6 bases and the J segment 3 bases; nucleotides outside the gene matches: 9. The CDR3 DNA is TGTGCCAGCAGGGGACAGGGCTTTCTCTTCTACGAGCAGTACTTC. Protein product: CASRGQGFLFYEQYF.

V is TRBV28 and J is TRBJ2-7; D might be TRBD2 (5 bases). Germline-derived CDR1 and CDR2 are MDHEN and SYDVKM. This CDR3 has 14 residues. V was clipped by 3 bases and J by 5 bases, with 14 bases between them. CDR3 amino acids: CASSLVLGKDEQYF. The CDR3 nucleotides are TGTGCCAGCAGTTTGGTACTAGGCAAGGACGAGCAGTACTTC.

This clone was detected only once. V and J are TRBV30 and TRBJ1-5, with D perhaps TRBD1 (5 bases). CDR3 length equals 15 residues. Germline-derived CDR1 and CDR2 are GTSNPN and SVGIG (reference sequence). V was cut by 4 bases and J by 1 base, with 14 bases left in between. The CDR3 bases are TGTGCCTGGACCGCTAGGGCAGGGAGCAATCAGCCCCAGCATTTT. Its protein product is CAWTARAGSNQPQHF.

This rearrangement joins TRBV5-1 to TRBJ2-3; 10 bases map to TRBD2. From germline, CDR1 is SGHRS and CDR2 YFSETQ. J gave up 0 bases and V 4 bases, and 5 bases lay outside the gene matches. CDR3 length: 16 residues. In DNA form, the CDR3 reads TGCGCCAGCAGCCCAGGACTAGCGGCCAGCACAGATACGCAGTATTTT. As protein: CASSPGLAASTDTQYF.

V gene TRBV11-3 combines with J gene TRBJ2-5, with 9 bases aligning to TRBD2. The DNA end favors TRBJ2-7, so the J call may be wrong. Germline values: CDR1 SGHNT, CDR2 YENEEA. The CDR3 consists of 15 residues. In nucleotides, the CDR3 is TGTGCCAGCAGCCTGGGGCTAGCGGGGTCCTACGAGCAGTACTTC. It specifies CASSLGLAGSYEQYF.

The gene calls are TRBV5-6 and TRBJ1-4, with 8 bases aligning to TRBD1. Germline V CDR1 and CDR2: SGHDT, YYEEEE. Unmatched junction bases numbered 5, after V lost 4 bases and J lost 0 bases. The length of the CDR3 is 16 residues. The CDR3, as DNA: TGTGCCAGCAGCCTACAGGGGGTTGCAACTAATGAAAAACTGTTTTTT. It encodes CASSLQGVATNEKLFF. Filled out from reference TRBV5-6 and TRBJ1-4, the complete variable domain reads DAGVTQSPTHLIKTRGQQVTLRCSPKSGHDTVSWYQQALGQGPQFIFQYYEEEERQRGNFPDRFSGHQFPNYSSELNVNALLLGDSALYLCASSLQGVATNEKLFFGSGTQLSVL.

The chain couples TRBV7-9 to TRBJ1-1; 10 bases align to TRBD1. CDR1 is SEHNR, CDR2 FQNEAQ, per germline (reference sequence). Trimming took 4 bases from V and 11 from J; bases not matched to a gene: 1. The CDR3 extends over 11 amino acids. The CDR3 loop reads CASSSDRGAFF. In nucleotides, the CDR3 is TGTGCCAGCAGCTCGGACAGGGGGGCTTTCTTT.

The chain uses TRBV12-5 and TRBJ1-5; D is perhaps TRBD1 (5 bases). Germline values: CDR1 LGHNT, CDR2 FRNRAP. The CDR3 consists of 15 residues. V dropped 6 bases and J dropped 4 bases, with 16 bases sitting between them. DNA for the CDR3: TGTGCTAGTGGAGAAGGGACTGAGGGAAATCAGCCCCAGCATTTT. It is translated as CASGEGTEGNQPQHF. Variable domain in full (rest from reference TRBV12-5 and TRBJ1-5): DARVTQTPRHKVTEMGQEVTMRCQPILGHNTVFWYRQTMMQGLELLAYFRNRAPLDDSGMPKDRFSAEMPDATLATLKIQPSEPRDSAVYFCASGEGTEGNQPQHFGDGTRLSIL.

For this clone: A junction end diverges from the germline sequence, so it may reflect a read error. This chain uses TRBV7-9 with TRBJ2-1; D remains ambiguous. Germline V lookup: CDR1 SEHNR, CDR2 FQNEAQ (reference sequence). This CDR3 comprises 16 residues. Here the CDR3 DNA reads TGTTCCAGCAGCTTAGAGAGAGGTAGCTCATACAATGAGCAGTTCTTC. Amino acid sequence: CSSSLERGSSYNEQFF.

The sample holds a few counts of this clone. The chain uses TRBV5-1 and TRBJ2-1, with 9 nucleotides matching TRBD2. The V segment lost 1 base and the J segment 8 bases; nucleotides outside the gene matches: 10. The germline gives CDR1 SGHRS, CDR2 YFSETQ. The CDR3 consists of 16 residues. In nucleotides, the CDR3 is TGCGCCAGCAGCTTGATAAGGCGGGAGGGCCTTCATGAGCAGTTCTTC. It encodes CASSLIRREGLHEQFF.

This clone has only a few counts. The CDR3 spells CASRSGLAGNRETQYF. In nucleotides, the CDR3 is TGCGCCAGCAGATCCGGACTAGCGGGAAATAGAGAGACCCAGTACTTC. V is TRBV10-2 and J is TRBJ2-5; 12 bases fit TRBD2. CDR1 and CDR2 (germline): WSHSY, SAAADI. With 6 bases clipped from V and 4 bases from J, the junction kept 9 bases outside the gene matches. This CDR3 has 16 residues.

This sequence joins TRBV2 and TRBJ2-7; no clear D. Germline loops: CDR1 SNHLY, CDR2 FYNNEI. CDR3 length equals 12 residues. Trimming took 8 bases from V and 4 from J, leaving 12 bases between them. The CDR3 DNA is TGTGCCAGCCTCGAGTCCCTTTACGAGCAGTACTTC. Its translation: CASLESLYEQYF. Together with reference TRBV2 and TRBJ2-7, the CDR3 gives the full variable domain: EPEVTQTPSHQVTQMGQEVILRCVPISNHLYFYWYRQILGQKVEFLVSFYNNEISEKSEIFDDQFSVERPDGSNFTLKIRSTKLEDSAMYFCASLESLYEQYFGPGTRLTVT.

The chain uses TRBV6-1 and TRBJ2-1, with TRBD2 matching over 12 bases. The CDR3 is 15 residues long. V lost 4 bases, J lost 4 bases, and 2 bases stayed unmatched. The germline CDR1 and CDR2 sequences are MNHNS and SASEGT. The chain's CDR3 is CASSVLAGGYNEQFF. The CDR3 DNA sequence: TGTGCCAGCAGTGTTCTAGCGGGAGGGTACAATGAGCAGTTCTTC.

This chain joins TRBV7-9 and TRBJ2-6; D is ambiguous. The CDR3 consists of 17 residues. CDR1 SEHNR and CDR2 FQNEAQ come from the germline V gene (reference sequence). With 1 base removed from V and 0 bases from J, the gap between germline ends came to 10 bases. The CDR3 DNA reads TGTGCCAGCAGCTTAGGGGCAGGCACCTCTGGGGCCAACGTCCTGACTTTC. Amino acid sequence: CASSLGAGTSGANVLTF.

The chain employs TRBV19 and TRBJ2-7; D perhaps matches TRBD1 (5 bases). CDR3 size: 13 residues. The V and J ends lost 2 bases and 1 base respectively, with 6 bases between them. The V gene's germline CDR1 is LNHDA and CDR2 SQIVND (reference sequence). The CDR3 bases are TGTGCCAGTAGTATAACAGGTTCCTACGAGCAGTACTTC. It yields the protein CASSITGSYEQYF.